This T cell receptor (beta chain) was obtained from a study of cytomegalovirus exposure and HLA in healthy donors. Study-wide background: From some 190 million T cells, an earlier analysis saw 120 million or so unique TCR beta sequences. The study, taken as a whole, reports: TCR association rates varied by HLA locus in a later analysis, with DRB1 highest and HLA-C lowest. Later on, a genetic analysis was performed. It linked a missense variant in DCLRE1C with V- and J-gene trimming of TCR beta. Further analysis, carried out later, found HLA-associated TCR beta chains more clonally expanded than equally common other chains.

This clone was counted a few times. Its specificity is unknown. With 4 bases removed from V and 10 bases from J, the gap between germline ends came to 11 bases. The CDR3 has 12 residues. Germline V gene sequence: CDR1 SNHLY, CDR2 FYNNEI. PCR primers comprised 60 Vbeta and 13 Jbeta primers. The repertoire was sequenced with immunoSEQ multiplex PCR; TCRdb's copy has only in-frame clones and lacks some. The sample has around 130,000 clones, 50% to 75% seen once. V is TRBV2 and J is TRBJ2-1; D uncertain. The sequence was collected from a woman aged 40 to 49 in good health and CMV-seropositive. The sequencing sample was made of PBMCs. The CDR3 nucleotides are TGTGCCAGCAGTGCCCACATCCGCGAGCAGTTCTTC. Encoded protein: CASSAHIREQFF.